The 17 T cell receptor beta chains in this list originate from one sample, sequenced in a study of T cell responses to AZD1222 COVID-19 vaccine. Using immunoSEQ multiplex PCR, the repertoire was profiled, and TCRdb retains in-frame clones only, with some absent. The sample includes tens of thousands of clones, roughly 80% of them seen just once. The sequencing used peripheral blood, collected on day 0 of AZD1222 vaccination. These receptors all stem from an adult in good health.

J is TRBJ2-5 and V is TRBV4-3, with TRBD2 matching 11 bases. The CDR3 length is 15 residues. Per the germline V gene, CDR1 is LGHNA and CDR2 is YSLEER. J gave up 5 bases and V 4 bases, and 6 bases lay outside the gene matches. CDR3 residues: CASSPMIAGGETQYF. The CDR3 DNA sequence: TGCGCCAGCAGCCCAATGATAGCGGGAGGGGAGACCCAGTACTTC.

The chain is built from TRBV5-8 and TRBJ1-5; 8 bases map to TRBD1. The J segment lost 8 bases and the V segment lost 5 bases, leaving 3 bases of the junction unmatched. Germline CDR1 and CDR2: SGHTS and YDEGEE. CDR3 length: 12 residues. The CDR3: CASRIQGEPQHF. In DNA, the CDR3 is TGTGCCAGCAGAATACAGGGGGAGCCCCAGCATTTT.

The J gene is TRBJ2-5, the V gene TRBV7-2, with 7 bases aligning to TRBD2. The CDR3 consists of 17 residues. Trimming at V came to 2 bases and at J to 2 bases, leaving 11 bases not matched to a gene. Germline V lookup: CDR1 SGHTA, CDR2 FQGNSA. Here the CDR3 DNA reads TGTGCCAGCAGCTTAAGAGAGGCGGGAGAAGGACAAGAGACCCAGTACTTC. Protein: CASSLREAGEGQETQYF.

The gene calls are TRBV11-2 and TRBJ1-1; 9 bases agree with TRBD1. The CDR3 is 15 residues long. Trimming removed 3 bases from V and 3 bases from J; junction bases left unmatched: 5. Germline lookup yields CDR1 SGHAT and CDR2 FQNNGV. CDR3 DNA sequence: TGTGCCAGCAGCTTGGACAGGGGTCAGGACACTGAAGCTTTCTTT. It codes for CASSLDRGQDTEAFF.

This rearrangement joins TRBV30 to TRBJ1-6; possibly TRBD1 for D (5 bases). V lost 2 bases to trimming and J lost 5 bases, with 7 bases between them. CDR3 length: 13 amino acids. Germline CDR1 reads GTSNPN; CDR2 reads SVGIG (reference sequence). The DNA of the CDR3 is TGTGCCTGGAGTCGGGGGAATAATTCACCCCTCCACTTT. Translation: CAWSRGNNSPLHF.

This rearrangement joins TRBV19 to TRBJ1-1, with 8 bases matching TRBD1. Losses at the gene ends were 1 base for V and 6 bases for J; bases not matched to a gene: 7. The CDR3 covers 15 residues. CDR1 is LNHDA and CDR2 is SQIVND in the germline V gene (reference sequence). The CDR3 sequence is CASSIVTGVNAEAFF. The CDR3 DNA follows: TGTGCCAGTAGTATAGTGACAGGGGTGAATGCTGAAGCTTTCTTT.

The V gene is TRBV19, the J gene TRBJ2-7, with D perhaps TRBD1 (7 bases). V was trimmed by 3 bases and J by 3 bases, leaving 12 bases between them. Germline-derived CDR1 and CDR2 are LNHDA and SQIVND (reference sequence). The CDR3 length is 14 residues. The DNA of the CDR3 is TGTGCCAGTAGTATCGGCCAGGGGGGCTACGAGCAGTACTTC. Protein sequence: CASSIGQGGYEQYF.

The chain carries TRBV3-1 (or the pseudogene TRBV3-2) and TRBJ2-2; D call uncertain. The CDR3 runs 11 residues. V lost 4 bases and J 7 bases, leaving 4 bases between the germline ends. The V gene's germline CDR1 is LGHDT and CDR2 YNNKEL (reference sequence). CDR3 residues: CASSLSGELFF. As DNA, the CDR3 is TGTGCCAGCAGCCTAAGCGGGGAGCTGTTTTTT.

The rearrangement uses TRBV12-3 or TRBV12-4 and TRBJ1-4, with TRBD1 as a possible D gene (5 bases). V lost 3 bases, J lost 10 bases, and 12 bases lay in between. The CDR3 extends over 13 amino acids. CDR3 in amino acids: CASSLGSQGKLFF. CDR3 bases: TGTGCCAGCAGTTTGGGGAGCCAGGGAAAACTGTTTTTT.

The gene calls are TRBV19 and TRBJ1-2; no clear D gene. CDR3 length equals 15 residues. Trimming took 7 bases from V and 1 from J, leaving 16 bases between them. Germline V gene sequence: CDR1 LNHDA, CDR2 SQIVND (reference sequence). The CDR3 bases are TGTGCCAGTACCCTCACACATGGCGATAACTATGGCTACACCTTC. This gives the protein CASTLTHGDNYGYTF.

The chain links TRBV4-2 to TRBJ1-2; no firm D call. V gave up 1 base and J gave up 8 bases, with 17 bases separating them. Per germline, CDR1 LGHNA and CDR2 YNFKEQ. This CDR3 is 15 amino acids long. Here the CDR3 reads CASSQGSGVEEGYTF. CDR3 DNA: TGTGCCAGCAGCCAAGGGTCTGGGGTAGAAGAAGGCTACACCTTC.

This clone was seen once. The rearrangement uses TRBV7-2 and TRBJ1-3, with a possible D match to TRBD1 (5 bases). Trimming removed 5 bases at V and 1 base at J, with 18 bases between. The CDR3 extends over 17 amino acids. The germline V gene has CDR1 SGHTA and CDR2 FQGNSA. CDR3 protein: CASSLGGGSLSGNTIYF. The CDR3 nucleotides are TGTGCCAGCAGCCTCGGTGGGGGTTCTCTTTCTGGAAACACCATATATTTT.

The CDR3 coding sequence is TGTGCCAGCAGCTTGGATAGCGGCGAGCAGTACTTC. Encoded protein: CASSLDSGEQYF. The rearrangement joins TRBV5-4 to TRBJ2-7; maybe TRBD2 (6 bases). CDR3 length: 12 amino acids. V lost 0 bases and J lost 6, with 7 bases in between. Germline V gives CDR1 SGHNT, CDR2 YYREEE (reference sequence).

This rearrangement joins TRBV2 to TRBJ2-3; 7 bases are a match to TRBD2. The V and J ends lost 4 bases and 3 bases, in that order; junction bases with no gene match: 10. Germline V lookup: CDR1 SNHLY, CDR2 FYNNEI. CDR3 length equals 16 residues. CDR3 protein: CASSADLAVVTDTQYF. In DNA form, the CDR3 reads TGTGCCAGCAGTGCAGACCTAGCGGTGGTTACAGATACGCAGTATTTT.

This chain joins TRBV11-3 and TRBJ1-1, with D possibly TRBD1 on 5 matching bases. Between the trimmed V and J ends, which lost 5 bases and 2 bases, there was a span of 9 bases. The CDR3 sequence is 13 residues long. Germline CDR1 SGHNT, CDR2 YENEEA. CDR3 region: CASSVTGNTEAFF. CDR3 bases: TGTGCCAGCAGCGTAACAGGAAACACTGAAGCTTTCTTT.

The sample holds one count of this clone. The CDR3 is CASSASGSGTGELFF. CDR3 nucleotides: TGTGCCAGCAGCGCTAGCGGGTCAGGCACCGGGGAGCTGTTTTTT. The chain is built from TRBV7-8 and TRBJ2-2; 8 nucleotides line up with TRBD2. CDR3 length: 15 amino acids. Germline trimming cut 5 bases from V and 4 bases from J; bases unmatched to any gene: 6. Germline V gene sequence: CDR1 SGHVS, CDR2 FQNEAQ.

This chain joins TRBV11-2 and TRBJ2-5; 11 bases are a match to TRBD1. Germline V gives CDR1 SGHAT, CDR2 FQNNGV. Unmatched junction bases numbered 4, after V lost 8 bases and J lost 5 bases. This CDR3 is built from 13 residues. The CDR3 protein is CASGQGAGETQYF. The CDR3, as DNA: TGTGCCAGCGGACAGGGGGCCGGGGAGACCCAGTACTTC.